One and the same sample provided the 13 T cell receptor beta chains below, sequenced in a study of shared T cell receptors in the human thymus. Only in-frame clones appear in the TCRdb table, and some are missing; sequencing was by immunoSEQ multiplex PCR. Of under 700,000 clones in the sample, 75% to 85% are singletons; the top ten hold about 0.014%. The data were also submitted as part of a second study, on human thymus T cells.

Sequenced input: thymocytes. These receptors came from a boy younger than two with a congenital heart defect.

As regards this clone: Compared with germline, one end of the junction differs, possibly owing to a read error. CDR3 nucleotide sequence: TGTGCTAGCAGCTTAACCCTAGCGGGAGGGATAAACACCGGGGAGCTGTTTTTT. Translation: CASSLTLAGGINTGELFF. The rearrangement links TRBV7-7 to TRBJ2-2; 12 bases are shared with TRBD2. The germline CDR1 and CDR2 sequences are SSHAT and FNYEAQ (reference sequence). CDR3 length: 18 amino acids.

V gene TRBV7-9 combines with J gene TRBJ2-5, with 8 bases fitting TRBD1. Germline-derived CDR1 and CDR2 are SEHNR and FQNEAQ (reference sequence). Trimming took 6 bases from V and 3 from J; bases not matched to a gene: 3. The CDR3 is 13 amino acids. The CDR3 sequence is CASSSDREETQYF. CDR3 DNA: TGTGCCAGCAGTTCGGACAGGGAAGAGACCCAGTACTTC.

This clone was counted between two and nine times. The chain has TRBV30 and TRBJ2-1, with 7 positions matching TRBD2. In germline, CDR1 is GTSNPN, CDR2 SVGIG (reference sequence). With V trimmed by 6 bases and J by 9 bases, 11 bases remained unmatched. CDR3 length: 13 residues. The CDR3 sequence: CACWVGGGGEQFF. DNA for the CDR3: TGTGCCTGTTGGGTTGGTGGGGGGGGTGAGCAGTTCTTC.

This chain uses TRBV7-6 with TRBJ2-5, with D maybe TRBD1 (5 bases). Germline V gene lookup returns CDR1 SGHVS and CDR2 FNYEAQ. The germline V and J ends were trimmed by 5 bases and 0 bases, with 22 bases remaining between them. The CDR3 is 18 residues long. The CDR3 DNA is TGTGCCAGCAGCCCCAGCCCCCTACGACAGTTGTACCAAGAGACCCAGTACTTC. As protein: CASSPSPLRQLYQETQYF.

The chain carries TRBV11-1 and TRBJ2-2, with D unclear. Trimming removed 1 base at V and 4 bases at J, with 7 bases between. The CDR3 has 14 residues. The germline CDR1 and CDR2 sequences are SGHAT and FQDESV (reference sequence). The DNA of the CDR3 is TGTGCCAGCAGCTTAGGGCAGTCCACCGGGGAGCTGTTTTTT. Its translation is CASSLGQSTGELFF.

This rearrangement joins TRBV6-5 to TRBJ1-5, with TRBD1 identical over 7 bases. Germline lookup yields CDR1 MNHEY and CDR2 SVGAGI. The CDR3 has 13 amino acids. V dropped 5 bases and J dropped 5; count of bases not matched to a gene: 3. The CDR3 DNA reads as TGTGCCAGCAGTGAAAGGGGGCATCAGCCCCAGCATTTT. It specifies CASSERGHQPQHF.

The V and J genes are TRBV10-2 and TRBJ2-1; 14 nucleotides line up with TRBD2. CDR3 length: 19 amino acids. Germline V lookup: CDR1 WSHSY, CDR2 SAAADI. V shed 4 bases and J 8 bases; nucleotides not matched to a gene: 16. CDR3 in amino acids: CASSVTSGRDPVTAHEQFF. As DNA, the CDR3 is TGCGCCAGCAGTGTGACTAGCGGGAGGGACCCAGTAACAGCCCATGAGCAGTTCTTC.

This clone was seen a handful of times. V usage is TRBV6-5 and J usage is TRBJ1-5; 7 bases fit TRBD1. The CDR3 totals 13 residues. The V and J ends lost 6 bases and 4 bases, in that order; junction bases with no gene match: 3. The germline gives CDR1 MNHEY, CDR2 SVGAGI. CDR3 bases: TGTGCCAGCAGGACAGGGCAAAATCAGCCCCAGCATTTT. Its translation is CASRTGQNQPQHF.

On this clone itself: The same CDR3 also results from other DNA sequences found in this sample. V usage is TRBV4-3 and J usage is TRBJ2-1, with 16 bases fitting TRBD2. The germline V gene encodes CDR1 LGHNA and CDR2 YSLEER. CDR3 length: 19 amino acids. Germline trimming cut 3 bases from V and 6 bases from J; bases unmatched to any gene: 11. Here the CDR3 reads CASSHLTGTSGGALNEQFF. The DNA of the CDR3 is TGCGCCAGCAGCCACCTTACAGGGACTAGCGGGGGGGCTCTCAATGAGCAGTTCTTC.

This clone has just a few counts. The genes are TRBV2 and TRBJ2-7; a weak D match, TRBD1 (6 bases). V was clipped by 6 bases and J by 0 bases, with 18 bases between them. Germline V lookup: CDR1 SNHLY, CDR2 FYNNEI. The CDR3 contains 16 residues. The CDR3 loop is CASRGDGTPSSYEQYF. For the CDR3, the DNA is TGTGCCAGCAGGGGGGACGGGACACCGAGCTCCTACGAGCAGTACTTC.

V usage is TRBV4-3 and J usage is TRBJ2-1; TRBD2 aligns across 11 bases. V lost 0 bases, J lost 7 bases, and 5 bases stayed unmatched. Looked up from germline, CDR1 is LGHNA and CDR2 is YSLEER. The CDR3 has 16 amino acids. The DNA of the CDR3 is TGCGCCAGCAGCCAAGATAGAACTAGCGGGAGAAATGAGCAGTTCTTC. Protein product: CASSQDRTSGRNEQFF.

This clone was seen a single time. This chain joins TRBV19 and TRBJ2-1; 11 bases are a match to TRBD1. Germline lookup yields CDR1 LNHDA and CDR2 SQIVND (reference sequence). The CDR3 loop spans 20 amino acids. The junction had 13 bases not matched to a gene; V was cut back by 3 bases and J by 0 bases. The CDR3 loop is CASSMSRRTGGLSSYNEQFF. The DNA of the CDR3 is TGTGCCAGTAGTATGAGTAGGAGGACAGGGGGCTTAAGCTCCTACAATGAGCAGTTCTTC.

The chain recombines TRBV4-2 with TRBJ2-2, with a tentative D call TRBD1 (5 bases). Germline-derived CDR1 and CDR2 are LGHNA and YNFKEQ. The germline V and J ends were trimmed by 0 bases and 5 bases, with 10 bases remaining between them. The CDR3 spans 15 residues. CDR3 nucleotides: TGTGCCAGCAGCCAAGACCGTGGACAAACCGGGGAGCTGTTTTTT. This sequence encodes CASSQDRGQTGELFF.